This entry lists 9 T cell receptor beta chains sequenced from one sample in a study of OX40 agonist ivuxolimab in advanced cancers. Sequenced by immunoSEQ multiplex PCR; TCRdb stores in-frame clones only, minus some. The sample consists of some 35,000 clones, roughly 89% of them appearing once. Sequencing was performed on CD4+ or CD8+ T cells sorted from blood, taken in a trial of the OX40 agonist ivuxolimab. The receptors stem from an adult with an advanced solid tumor such as melanoma, head and neck, liver or kidney cancer.

The chain couples TRBV15 to TRBJ1-5; possibly TRBD1 for D (5 bases). CDR1 and CDR2 (germline): LNHNV, YYDKDF (reference sequence). V lost 0 bases, J lost 0 bases, and 15 bases lay in between. This CDR3 has 18 amino acids. CDR3 nucleotides: TGTGCCACCAGCAGAGATCGAAGCCAGGGATATAGCAATCAGCCCCAGCATTTT. This codes for CATSRDRSQGYSNQPQHF.

This clone has just a few counts. The chain couples TRBV9 to TRBJ2-3; 15 bases match TRBD2. The CDR3 sequence is 18 residues long. J was trimmed by 3 bases and V by 4 bases; bases with no gene match: 9. The germline gives CDR1 SGDLS, CDR2 YYNGEE. CDR3 DNA sequence: TGTGCCAGCAGCTCCGGGACTAGCGGGGGGACTCGGACAGATACGCAGTATTTT. Its protein product is CASSSGTSGGTRTDTQYF.

This rearrangement joins TRBV7-2 to TRBJ2-5; weak D call: TRBD2 (6 bases). Deletions cut 3 bases from V and 2 bases from J, with 10 bases between. The CDR3 covers 14 residues. Per the germline V gene, CDR1 is SGHTA and CDR2 is FQGNSA. The DNA of the CDR3 is TGTGCCAGCAGCTTGGCGGGGATTCAAGAGACCCAGTACTTC. It codes for CASSLAGIQETQYF.

This sequence joins TRBV23-1 and TRBJ1-3; D might be TRBD1 (6 bases). TRBV23-1 qualifies as an ORF whose function is uncertain. CDR3 length: 14 amino acids. Trimming left V 4 bases short and J 2 bases short, with 9 bases between. CDR3 DNA: TGCGCCAGCAGTCGGGACATCGCTGGAAACACCATATATTTT. Protein sequence: CASSRDIAGNTIYF.

This clone was picked up one time. The chain combines TRBV29-1 with TRBJ2-4; TRBD2 matches 10 bases. The CDR3 spans 15 residues. Trimming took 6 bases from V and 4 from J; bases not matched to a gene: 9. In germline, CDR1 is SQVTM, CDR2 ANQGSEA. This chain's CDR3 is CSVVSGRALKNIQYF. CDR3 sequence (DNA): TGCAGCGTGGTCAGCGGGAGGGCCCTAAAAAACATTCAGTACTTC.

V gene TRBV7-3 combines with J gene TRBJ1-2; tentative D call: TRBD1 (5 bases). The CDR3 extends over 14 amino acids. Germline V gives CDR1 SGHTA, CDR2 FQGTGA. Between the trimmed V and J ends, which lost 2 bases and 3 bases, there was a span of 10 bases. CDR3 nucleotides: TGTGCCAGCAGCTTACAGGGAGGGGACTATGGCTACACCTTC. Its translation: CASSLQGGDYGYTF.

The rearrangement joins TRBV28 to TRBJ1-1, with 9 bases aligning to TRBD1. From germline, CDR1 is MDHEN and CDR2 SYDVKM. V shed 5 bases and J 3 bases; nucleotides not matched to a gene: 7. This CDR3 comprises 15 residues. CDR3 in amino acids: CASSKGQGLYTEAFF. The DNA of the CDR3 is TGTGCCAGCAGTAAGGGACAGGGCTTGTACACTGAAGCTTTCTTT.

The chain links TRBV10-1 to TRBJ2-2; 9 bases map to TRBD2. V shed 8 bases and J 2 bases; nucleotides not matched to a gene: 18. The CDR3 has 19 amino acids. Germline V CDR1 and CDR2: WNHNN, SYGVQD (reference sequence). The CDR3 loop is CASPPKSAREGLNTGELFF. The DNA of the CDR3 is TGCGCCAGCCCTCCCAAGTCCGCGCGGGAGGGCCTAAACACCGGGGAGCTGTTTTTT.

The rearrangement joins TRBV5-4 to TRBJ2-6, with D possibly called TRBD1 or TRBD2 (5 bases each). The CDR3 totals 15 residues. Germline V gene data show CDR1 as SGHNT and CDR2 as YYREEE (reference sequence). V gave up 3 bases and J gave up 1 base, with 8 bases separating them. DNA for the CDR3: TGTGCCAGCAGCTGGGGGACGTCTGGGGCCAACGTCCTGACTTTC. Encoded protein: CASSWGTSGANVLTF.